Below, 16 T cell receptor beta chains from the same sample are listed, as sequenced in a study of T cell clonotyping in hematopoietic cell transplantation. Clones were sequenced by immunoSEQ multiplex PCR, and TCRdb holds only the in-frame ones, with some missing. Of about 3,800 clones in the sample, approximately 80% are singletons; the top ten hold approximately 30%. Source: peripheral blood mononuclear cells, taken 100 days after allogeneic stem cell transplant. The source of these receptors is a male patient aged 45 to 59 who had an allogeneic stem cell transplant from an unrelated donor, so the T cells may come from the graft donor. Some clones in this sample may be carry-over from other donors' samples.

The gene calls are TRBV27 and TRBJ1-5, with D unclear. V was trimmed by 2 bases and J by 4 bases, leaving 6 bases between them. This CDR3 has 13 amino acids. From germline, CDR1 is MNHEY and CDR2 SMNVEV (reference sequence). CDR3 residues: CASSLEWNQPQHF. CDR3 sequence (DNA): TGTGCCAGCAGTTTAGAGTGGAATCAGCCCCAGCATTTT.

The V gene is TRBV29-1, the J gene TRBJ1-2; 7 bases align to TRBD1. CDR3 length: 12 residues. Germline trimming cut 4 bases from V and 4 bases from J; bases unmatched to any gene: 3. The germline CDR1 and CDR2 sequences are SQVTM and ANQGSEA. The CDR3 sequence is CSVGDRRYGYTF. Here the CDR3 DNA reads TGCAGCGTTGGGGACAGACGCTATGGCTACACCTTC. Complete variable domain (other parts from reference TRBV29-1 and TRBJ1-2): SAVISQKPSRDICQRGTSLTIQCQVDSQVTMMFWYRQQPGQSLTLIATANQGSEATYESGFVIDKFPISRPNLTFSTLTVSNMSPEDSSIYLCSVGDRRYGYTFGSGTRLTVV.

V and J are TRBV30 and TRBJ2-3; tentative D call: TRBD1 (6 bases). Germline-derived CDR1 and CDR2 are GTSNPN and SVGIG (reference sequence). Trimming took 5 bases from V and 3 from J, leaving 9 bases between them. CDR3 length equals 12 residues. The CDR3 spells CAWGTPTDTQYF. CDR3 DNA: TGTGCCTGGGGGACACCGACAGATACGCAGTATTTT.

This chain joins TRBV18 and TRBJ1-2; 8 positions agree with TRBD1. The CDR3 contains 13 residues. J gave up 4 bases and V 3 bases, and 1 base lay outside the gene matches. Germline-derived CDR1 and CDR2 are KGHSH and LQKENI. The CDR3, as DNA: TGTGCCAGCTCACCTGACAGGGGCTATGGCTACACCTTC. Translation: CASSPDRGYGYTF.

V usage is TRBV4-2 and J usage is TRBJ2-7; D remains ambiguous. V was trimmed by 4 bases and J by 3 bases, leaving 10 bases between them. Germline-derived CDR1 and CDR2 are LGHNA and YNFKEQ. CDR3 length equals 13 residues. The DNA of the CDR3 is TGTGCCAGCAGCCCTGGACCGAACTACGAGCAGTACTTC. Residues: CASSPGPNYEQYF.

The chain has TRBV4-1 and TRBJ2-2, with D uncertain. Germline loops: CDR1 MGHRA, CDR2 YSYEKL. This CDR3 has 15 residues. The V and J ends lost 4 bases and 5 bases respectively, with 14 bases between them. This chain's CDR3 is CASSLTPGSTGELFF. CDR3 in DNA: TGCGCCAGCAGCCTAACACCTGGAAGTACCGGGGAGCTGTTTTTT.

This clone was seen more than once but under ten times. The chain is built from TRBV2 and TRBJ1-2; the D gene is possibly TRBD1 (5 bases). The V and J ends lost 4 bases and 9 bases respectively, with 18 bases between them. CDR1 SNHLY and CDR2 FYNNEI come from the germline V gene. The CDR3 is 14 residues long. The CDR3 reads CASSVGVDYDSYTF. CDR3 bases: TGTGCCAGCAGTGTAGGGGTAGACTACGATAGCTACACCTTC.

This clone was observed once. V usage is TRBV19 and J usage is TRBJ1-3; D gene uncertain. The CDR3 contains 15 residues. The V gene lost 3 bases and the J gene lost 0 bases, with 9 bases spanning the gap. From germline, CDR1 is LNHDA and CDR2 SQIVND (reference sequence). CDR3 amino acids: CASSIGLFSGNTIYF. In DNA form, the CDR3 reads TGTGCCAGTAGTATTGGGCTATTCTCTGGAAACACCATATATTTT.

The J gene is TRBJ1-5, the V gene TRBV7-8, with 7 bases lining up with TRBD1. The V and J ends lost 1 base and 5 bases, in that order; junction bases with no gene match: 5. The CDR3 is made up of 15 amino acids. In germline, CDR1 is SGHVS, CDR2 FQNEAQ. The CDR3 region is CASSLGTGVYQPQHF. The CDR3, as DNA: TGTGCCAGCAGCTTAGGGACAGGAGTTTATCAGCCCCAGCATTTT.

This clone came up a few times. As DNA, the CDR3 is TGTGCCAGCAGTTTAGAGTACGGGGGCTCCTATGGCTACACCTTC. Translating it yields CASSLEYGGSYGYTF. This chain connects TRBV9 to TRBJ1-2, with a possible D match to TRBD1 (6 bases). The CDR3 runs 15 residues. Germline lookup yields CDR1 SGDLS and CDR2 YYNGEE. Trimming shortened V by 5 bases and J by 4 bases, and 18 bases separated the two germline ends.

This rearrangement joins TRBV7-9 to TRBJ2-3; 7 positions agree with TRBD2. Germline V lookup: CDR1 SEHNR, CDR2 FQNEAQ (reference sequence). The length of the CDR3 is 16 residues. The J segment lost 1 base and the V segment lost 5 bases, leaving 9 bases of the junction unmatched. The CDR3 bases are TGTGCCAGCAGCCCTGTAGGGCTAGCGGGCACAGATACGCAGTATTTT. Protein product: CASSPVGLAGTDTQYF.

This rearrangement joins TRBV7-2 to TRBJ2-1; D gene ambiguous. This CDR3 region has 13 residues. The germline CDR1 and CDR2 sequences are SGHTA and FQGNSA. Trimming removed 3 bases at V and 7 bases at J, with 10 bases between. CDR3 sequence (DNA): TGTGCCAGCAGCTTCTACCTTGGTAATGAGCAGTTCTTC. Translation: CASSFYLGNEQFF.

This clone was observed a handful of times. The chain employs TRBV27 and TRBJ1-3, with 7 positions matching TRBD1. The CDR3 length is 15 residues. Per germline, CDR1 MNHEY and CDR2 SMNVEV (reference sequence). Germline trimming cut 2 bases from V and 4 bases from J; bases unmatched to any gene: 5. CDR3 in DNA: TGTGCCAGCAGTTTAAACGACAGGGCCGGAAACACCATATATTTT. Protein product: CASSLNDRAGNTIYF.

The chain employs TRBV19 and TRBJ2-5; 9 bases are shared with TRBD2. Germline CDR1 and CDR2: LNHDA and SQIVND (reference sequence). V dropped 3 bases and J dropped 6; count of bases not matched to a gene: 5. This CDR3 is 14 amino acids long. CDR3 sequence (DNA): TGTGCCAGTAGTATTAGCGGGAGTGGGAAGACCCAGTACTTC. It codes for CASSISGSGKTQYF.

The chain has TRBV7-9 and TRBJ2-1; 8 bases are shared with TRBD2. The CDR3 runs 16 residues. Germline V gene data show CDR1 as SEHNR and CDR2 as FQNEAQ (reference sequence). V shed 5 bases, J shed 5 bases, and the junction held 11 bases outside the gene matches. The CDR3 DNA reads as TGTGCCAGCAGCAACCCCCGAAGCGGGAGCCACAATGAGCAGTTCTTC. Translated, it gives CASSNPRSGSHNEQFF.

The gene calls are TRBV27 and TRBJ2-7; TRBD1 might be the D (5 bases). The CDR3 is 14 residues long. V gave up 6 bases and J gave up 3 bases, with 15 bases separating them. Germline values: CDR1 MNHEY, CDR2 SMNVEV (reference sequence). The CDR3 loop is CASRQGSSIYEQYF. CDR3 DNA: TGTGCCAGCAGGCAGGGATCTAGTATCTACGAGCAGTACTTC.